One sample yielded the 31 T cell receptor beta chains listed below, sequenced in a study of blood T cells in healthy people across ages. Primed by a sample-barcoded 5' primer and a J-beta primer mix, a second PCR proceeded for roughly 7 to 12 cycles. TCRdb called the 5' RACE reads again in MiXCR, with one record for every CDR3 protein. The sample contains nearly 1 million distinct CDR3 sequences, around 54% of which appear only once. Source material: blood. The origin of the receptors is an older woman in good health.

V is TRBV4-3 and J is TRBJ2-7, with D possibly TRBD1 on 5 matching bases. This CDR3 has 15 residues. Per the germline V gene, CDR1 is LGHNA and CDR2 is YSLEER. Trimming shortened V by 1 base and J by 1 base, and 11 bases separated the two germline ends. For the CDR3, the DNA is TGCGCCAGCAGCCAAGTCTACCAGGGTTCCTACGAGCAGTACTTC. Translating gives CASSQVYQGSYEQYF.

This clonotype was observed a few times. CDR3 bases: TGTGCCAGCAGGGACCACGGGGACGATGAGCAGTTCTTC. Translating it yields CASRDHGDDEQFF. The chain is built from TRBV25-1 and TRBJ2-1; D is perhaps TRBD1 or TRBD2 (5 bases each). From germline, CDR1 is MGHDK and CDR2 SYGVNS. Trimming took 6 bases from V and 8 from J, leaving 14 bases between them. The CDR3 totals 13 residues.

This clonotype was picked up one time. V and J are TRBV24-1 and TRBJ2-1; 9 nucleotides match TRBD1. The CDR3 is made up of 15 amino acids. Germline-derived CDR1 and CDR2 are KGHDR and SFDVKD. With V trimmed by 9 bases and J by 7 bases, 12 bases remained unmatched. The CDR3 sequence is CATGPQGARDNEQFF. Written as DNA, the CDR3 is TGTGCCACCGGCCCACAGGGGGCGCGGGATAATGAGCAGTTCTTC.

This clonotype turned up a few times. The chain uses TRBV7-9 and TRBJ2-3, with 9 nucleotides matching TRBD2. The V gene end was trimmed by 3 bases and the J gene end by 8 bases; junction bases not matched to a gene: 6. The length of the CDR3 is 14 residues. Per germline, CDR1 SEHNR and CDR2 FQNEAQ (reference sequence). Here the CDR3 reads CASSFGLTSGTQYF. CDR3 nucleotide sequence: TGTGCCAGCAGCTTTGGTCTGACTAGCGGTACGCAGTATTTT.

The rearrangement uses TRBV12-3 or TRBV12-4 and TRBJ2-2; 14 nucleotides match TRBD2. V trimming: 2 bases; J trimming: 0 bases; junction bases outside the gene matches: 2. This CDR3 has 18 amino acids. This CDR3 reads CASSLRLAGGPNTGELFF. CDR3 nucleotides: TGTGCCAGCAGTTTAAGACTAGCGGGAGGGCCGAACACCGGGGAGCTGTTTTTT.

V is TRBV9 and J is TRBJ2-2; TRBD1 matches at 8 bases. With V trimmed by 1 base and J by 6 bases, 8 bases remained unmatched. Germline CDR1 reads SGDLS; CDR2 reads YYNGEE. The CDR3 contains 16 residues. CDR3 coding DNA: TGTGCCAGCAGCGTATCCGGGACAGGTCGCGCCGGGGAGCTGTTTTTT. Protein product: CASSVSGTGRAGELFF.

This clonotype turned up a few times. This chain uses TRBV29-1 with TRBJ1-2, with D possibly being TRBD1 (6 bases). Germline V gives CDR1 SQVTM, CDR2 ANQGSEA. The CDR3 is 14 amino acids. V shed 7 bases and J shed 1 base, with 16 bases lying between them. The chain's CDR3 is CSAAQTGYNYGYTF. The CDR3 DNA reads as TGCAGCGCGGCCCAGACAGGTTATAACTATGGCTACACCTTC. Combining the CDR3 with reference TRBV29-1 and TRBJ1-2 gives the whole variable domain SAVISQKPSRDICQRGTSLTIQCQVDSQVTMMFWYRQQPGQSLTLIATANQGSEATYESGFVIDKFPISRPNLTFSTLTVSNMSPEDSSIYLCSAAQTGYNYGYTFGSGTRLTVV.

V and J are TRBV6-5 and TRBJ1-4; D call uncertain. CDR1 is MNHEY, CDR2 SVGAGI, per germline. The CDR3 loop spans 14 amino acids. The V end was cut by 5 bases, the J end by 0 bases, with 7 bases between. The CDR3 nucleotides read TGTGCCAGCAGTATCAGTGCAACTAATGAAAAACTGTTTTTT. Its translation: CASSISATNEKLFF.

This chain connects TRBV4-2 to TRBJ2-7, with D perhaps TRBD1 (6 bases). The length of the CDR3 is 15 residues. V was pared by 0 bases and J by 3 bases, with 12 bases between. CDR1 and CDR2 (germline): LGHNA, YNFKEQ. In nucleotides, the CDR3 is TGTGCCAGCAGCCAAGATCTACAGGGAATCTACGAGCAGTACTTC. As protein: CASSQDLQGIYEQYF.

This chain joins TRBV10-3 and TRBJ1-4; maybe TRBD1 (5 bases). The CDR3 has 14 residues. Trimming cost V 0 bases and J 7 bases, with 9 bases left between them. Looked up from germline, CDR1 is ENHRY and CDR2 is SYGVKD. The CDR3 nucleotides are TGTGCCATCAGTGAGTCTGAGGGGCGTGAAAAACTGTTTTTT. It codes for CAISESEGREKLFF.

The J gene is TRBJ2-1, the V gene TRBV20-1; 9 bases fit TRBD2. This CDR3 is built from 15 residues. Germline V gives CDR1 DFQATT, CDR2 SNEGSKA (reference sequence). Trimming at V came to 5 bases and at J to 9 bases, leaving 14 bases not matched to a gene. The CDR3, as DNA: TGCAGTGCTCACGATCCGGGACTAGCAGGTGTTGAGCAGTTCTTC. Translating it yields CSAHDPGLAGVEQFF.

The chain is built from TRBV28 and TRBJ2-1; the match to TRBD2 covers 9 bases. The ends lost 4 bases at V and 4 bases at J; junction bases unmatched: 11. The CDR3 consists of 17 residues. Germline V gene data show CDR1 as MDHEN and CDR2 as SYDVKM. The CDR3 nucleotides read TGTGCCAGCAGTTCTTGGCGGGAGGGCCAAGGATACAATGAGCAGTTCTTC. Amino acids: CASSSWREGQGYNEQFF.

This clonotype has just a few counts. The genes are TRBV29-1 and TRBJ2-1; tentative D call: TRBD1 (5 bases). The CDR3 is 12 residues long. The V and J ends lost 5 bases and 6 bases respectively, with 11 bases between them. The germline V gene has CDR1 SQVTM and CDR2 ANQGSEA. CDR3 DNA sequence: TGCAGCGTTCGACAGCAATTCAATGAGCAGTTCTTC. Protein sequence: CSVRQQFNEQFF.

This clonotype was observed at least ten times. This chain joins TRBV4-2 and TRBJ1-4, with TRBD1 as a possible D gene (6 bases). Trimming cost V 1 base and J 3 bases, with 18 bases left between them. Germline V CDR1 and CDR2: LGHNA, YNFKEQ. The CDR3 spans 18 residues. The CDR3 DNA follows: TGTGCCAGCAGCCAAGTTTCGGGGGGGCCATCTCCTAATGAAAAACTGTTTTTT. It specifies CASSQVSGGPSPNEKLFF.

The CDR3 region is CASIRDSYNEQFF. CDR3 nucleotides: TGTGCCAGCATAAGGGACTCGTATAATGAGCAGTTCTTC. The rearrangement links TRBV2 to TRBJ2-1, with D maybe TRBD2 (6 bases). Germline assignment: CDR1 SNHLY and CDR2 FYNNEI. Trimming took off 7 bases at V and 7 bases at J, with 14 bases between the two ends. The CDR3 is made up of 13 amino acids.

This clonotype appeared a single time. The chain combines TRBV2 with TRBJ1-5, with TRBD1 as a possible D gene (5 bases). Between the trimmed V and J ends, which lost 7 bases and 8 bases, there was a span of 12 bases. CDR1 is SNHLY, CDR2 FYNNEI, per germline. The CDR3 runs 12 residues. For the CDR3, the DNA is TGTGCCAGCACTCGGGGGAACGAGCCCCAGCATTTT. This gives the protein CASTRGNEPQHF.

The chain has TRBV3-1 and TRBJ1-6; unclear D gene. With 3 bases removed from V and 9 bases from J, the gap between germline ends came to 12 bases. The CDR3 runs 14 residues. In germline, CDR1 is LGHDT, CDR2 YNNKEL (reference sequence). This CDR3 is CASSHGEDSSPLHF. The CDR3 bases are TGTGCCAGCAGCCACGGGGAGGATAGTTCACCCCTCCACTTT.

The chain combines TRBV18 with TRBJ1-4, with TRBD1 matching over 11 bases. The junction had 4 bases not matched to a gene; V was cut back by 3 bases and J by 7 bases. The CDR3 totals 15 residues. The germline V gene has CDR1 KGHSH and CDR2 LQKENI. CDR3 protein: CASSPSGQGVEKLFF. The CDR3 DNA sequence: TGTGCCAGCTCACCGTCGGGACAGGGGGTTGAAAAACTGTTTTTT.

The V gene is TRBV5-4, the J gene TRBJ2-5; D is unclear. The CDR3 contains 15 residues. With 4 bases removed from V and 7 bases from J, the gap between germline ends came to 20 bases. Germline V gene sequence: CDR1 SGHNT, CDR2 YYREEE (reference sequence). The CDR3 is CASSADTRVYTTQYF. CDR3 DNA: TGTGCCAGCAGCGCAGACACCCGCGTCTACACGACCCAGTACTTC.

As DNA, the CDR3 is TGTGCCACTAACAGGGATGGAGGCAATGAGCAGTACTTC. This translates into CATNRDGGNEQYF. The J gene is TRBJ2-5, the V gene TRBV24-1; TRBD1 might be the D (6 bases). V shed 10 bases and J shed 11 bases, with 22 bases lying between them. This CDR3 has 13 amino acids. Looked up from germline, CDR1 is KGHDR and CDR2 is SFDVKD.

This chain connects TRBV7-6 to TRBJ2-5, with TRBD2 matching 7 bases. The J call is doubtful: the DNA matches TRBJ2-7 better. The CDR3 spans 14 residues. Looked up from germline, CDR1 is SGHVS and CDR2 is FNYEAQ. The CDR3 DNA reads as TGTGCCAGCAGCTCTCCGGGACTACTTAGCGAGCAGTACTTC. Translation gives CASSSPGLLSEQYF.

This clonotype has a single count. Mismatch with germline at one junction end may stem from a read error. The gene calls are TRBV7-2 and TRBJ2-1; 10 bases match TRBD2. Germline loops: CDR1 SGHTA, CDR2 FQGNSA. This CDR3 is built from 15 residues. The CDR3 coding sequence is TGTGCCGGCAGCTCCCTAGCGGGAGTCGGGAATGAGCAGTTCTTC. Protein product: CAGSSLAGVGNEQFF. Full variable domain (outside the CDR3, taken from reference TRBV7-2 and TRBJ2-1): GAGVSQSPSNKVTEKGKDVELRCDPISGHTALYWYRQSLGQGLEFLIYFQGNSAPDKSGLPSDRFSAERTGGSVSTLTIQRTQQEDSAVYLCAGSSLAGVGNEQFFGPGTRLTVL.

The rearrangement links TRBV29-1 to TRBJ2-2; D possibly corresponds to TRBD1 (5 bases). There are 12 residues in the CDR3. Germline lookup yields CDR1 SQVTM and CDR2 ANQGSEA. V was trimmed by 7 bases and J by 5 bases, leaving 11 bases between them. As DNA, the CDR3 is TGCAGCGGCGGTAGGGGTACCGGGGAGCTGTTTTTT. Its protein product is CSGGRGTGELFF.

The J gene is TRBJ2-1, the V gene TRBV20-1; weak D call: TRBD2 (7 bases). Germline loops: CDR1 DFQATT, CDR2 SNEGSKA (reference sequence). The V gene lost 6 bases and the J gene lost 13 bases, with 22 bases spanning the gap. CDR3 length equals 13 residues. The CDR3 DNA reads TGCAGTGCCGAGGGGGAGGGGTACGAGACCCAGTTCTTC. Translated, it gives CSAEGEGYETQFF.

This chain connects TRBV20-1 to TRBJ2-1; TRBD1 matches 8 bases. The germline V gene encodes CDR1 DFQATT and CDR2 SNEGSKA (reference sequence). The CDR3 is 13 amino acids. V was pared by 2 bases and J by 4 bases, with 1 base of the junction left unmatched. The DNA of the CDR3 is TGCAGTGCTAGATACAGGGGGTACAATGAGCAGTTCTTC. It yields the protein CSARYRGYNEQFF.

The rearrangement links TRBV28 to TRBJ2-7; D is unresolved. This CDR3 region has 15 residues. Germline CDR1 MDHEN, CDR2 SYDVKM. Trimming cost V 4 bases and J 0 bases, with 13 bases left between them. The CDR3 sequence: CASSSPSLSSYEQYF. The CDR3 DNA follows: TGTGCCAGCAGTTCGCCCTCACTATCCTCCTACGAGCAGTACTTC.

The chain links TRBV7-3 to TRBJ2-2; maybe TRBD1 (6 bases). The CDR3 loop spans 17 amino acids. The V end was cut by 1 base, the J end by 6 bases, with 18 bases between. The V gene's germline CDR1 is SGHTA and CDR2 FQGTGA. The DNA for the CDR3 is TGTGCCAGCAGCTTAAAAATCAACAGGGTTCAATCCGGGGAGCTGTTTTTT. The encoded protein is CASSLKINRVQSGELFF.

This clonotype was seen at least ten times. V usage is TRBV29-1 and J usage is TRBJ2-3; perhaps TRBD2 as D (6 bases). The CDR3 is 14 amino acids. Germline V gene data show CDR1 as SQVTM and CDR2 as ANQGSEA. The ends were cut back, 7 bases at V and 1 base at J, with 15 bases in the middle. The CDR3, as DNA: TGCAGCGCCCACGGGGGATCCGGCACAGATACGCAGTATTTT. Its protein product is CSAHGGSGTDTQYF.

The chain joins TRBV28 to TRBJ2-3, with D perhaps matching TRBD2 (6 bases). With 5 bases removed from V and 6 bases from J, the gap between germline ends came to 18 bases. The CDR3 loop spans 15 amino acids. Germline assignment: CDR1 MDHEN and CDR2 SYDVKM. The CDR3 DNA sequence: TGTGCCAGCAGTCCCGGGGACTCCCGGGGCGATACGCAGTATTTT. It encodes CASSPGDSRGDTQYF. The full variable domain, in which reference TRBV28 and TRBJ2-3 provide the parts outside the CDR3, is DVKVTQSSRYLVKRTGEKVFLECVQDMDHENMFWYRQDPGLGLRLIYFSYDVKMKEKGDIPEGYSVSREKKERFSLILESASTNQTSMYLCASSPGDSRGDTQYFGPGTRLTVL.

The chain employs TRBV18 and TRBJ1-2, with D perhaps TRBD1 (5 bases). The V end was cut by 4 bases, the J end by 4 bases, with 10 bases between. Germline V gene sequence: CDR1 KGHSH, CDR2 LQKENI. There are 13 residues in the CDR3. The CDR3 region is CASSLGDPYGYTF. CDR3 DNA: TGTGCCAGCTCACTGGGGGATCCCTATGGCTACACCTTC. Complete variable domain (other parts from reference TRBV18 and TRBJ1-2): NAGVMQNPRHLVRRRGQEARLRCSPMKGHSHVYWYRQLPEEGLKFMVYLQKENIIDESGMPKERFSAEFPKEGPSILRIQQVVRGDSAAYFCASSLGDPYGYTFGSGTRLTVV.

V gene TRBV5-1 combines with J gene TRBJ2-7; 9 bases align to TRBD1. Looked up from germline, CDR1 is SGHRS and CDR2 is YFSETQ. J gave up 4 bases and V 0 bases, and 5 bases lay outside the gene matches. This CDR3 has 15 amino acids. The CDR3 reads CASSLGTGVMYEQYF. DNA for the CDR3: TGCGCCAGCAGCTTGGGGACAGGGGTTATGTACGAGCAGTACTTC.